Listed below are T cell receptor beta chains from one sample, sequenced in a study of beta chain features in type 1 diabetes. Profiling relied on immunoSEQ multiplex PCR, and the TCRdb table lists in-frame clones only, not all of them. The sample has about half a million clones, about 29% seen once. The sample comprised naive CD4+ T cells from blood. The receptors originated from a man aged 18 to 35 in good health. CDR3s include the opening cysteine and the closing phenylalanine or tryptophan. The D gene is left open where the match is weak. Expanded clones get a size class; other rows say once, few or many, or leave the size out.

>few|TRBJ2-7|.|TRBV27
CASSLSKNEGEQYF
TGTGCCAGCAGTTTATCAAAGAACGAAGGCGAGCAGTACTTC
>.|TRBJ2-5|TRBD1|TRBV25-1
CASSDETGKSPGRGTQYF
TGTGCCAGCAGTGATGAGACAGGGAAATCCCCTGGTCGCGGGACCCAGTACTTC
>.|TRBJ2-3|.|TRBV28
CASTPWRLGSTDTQYF
TGTGCCAGCACCCCTTGGAGGCTGGGTAGCACAGATACGCAGTATTTT
>once|TRBJ1-2|TRBD1|TRBV30
CAWGTEFYGYTF
TGTGCCTGGGGGACAGAGTTCTATGGCTACACCTTC
>.|TRBJ2-5|.|TRBV6-5
CASSLGFSGPQETQYF
TGTGCCAGCAGTTTGGGCTTCAGTGGGCCTCAAGAGACCCAGTACTTC
>.|TRBJ2-1|TRBD1|TRBV7-2
CASSLGGDRADEQFF
TGTGCCAGCAGCTTAGGGGGAGACAGGGCCGATGAGCAGTTCTTC
>.|TRBJ1-5|TRBD1|TRBV29-1
CSVWDRGPQPQHF
TGCAGCGTTTGGGACAGGGGGCCTCAGCCCCAGCATTTT
>.|TRBJ2-1|TRBD2|TRBV7-2
CASSLLAGYYNEQFF
TGTGCCAGCAGCTTACTAGCGGGGTACTACAATGAGCAGTTCTTC
>few|TRBJ2-7|TRBD1|TRBV28
CASSLQGQGYGYEQYF
TGTGCCAGCAGTTTACAAGGACAGGGGTACGGGTACGAGCAGTACTTC
>.|TRBJ2-4|TRBD1|TRBV4-2
CASSQTGSRAKNIQYF
TGTGCCAGCAGCCAGACAGGGAGCAGAGCCAAAAACATTCAGTACTTC
>few|TRBJ2-1|TRBD2|TRBV29-1
CSVRPGLGGDEQFF
TGCAGCGTCAGGCCGGGACTAGGAGGCGATGAGCAGTTCTTC
>.|TRBJ2-1|TRBD2|TRBV15
CATSREWWAGVGNNEQFF
TGTGCCACCAGCAGAGAGTGGTGGGCGGGAGTTGGAAACAATGAGCAGTTCTTC
>.|TRBJ2-7|.|TRBV9
CASSPRTGGRTYEQYF
TGTGCCAGCAGCCCACGGACAGGCGGGAGGACCTACGAGCAGTACTTC
>.|TRBJ1-1|.|TRBV7-9
CASSLMANTEAFF
TGTGCCAGCAGCTTAATGGCTAACACTGAAGCTTTCTTT
>few|TRBJ1-2|.|TRBV30
CAWTPSRAPNYGYTF
TGTGCCTGGACCCCCTCGCGGGCCCCGAACTATGGCTACACCTTC
>.|TRBJ1-1|.|TRBV7-2
CASSLSGTEAFF
TGTGCCAGCAGCTTATCAGGCACTGAAGCTTTCTTT
>.|TRBJ2-5|.|TRBV6-1
CASSSGETQYF
TGTGCCAGCAGTTCTGGGGAGACCCAGTACTTC
>few|TRBJ2-1|TRBD2|TRBV7-8
CASSPKREGDEQFF
TGTGCCAGCAGCCCGAAGCGGGAGGGCGATGAGCAGTTCTTC